This TCR beta chain was sequenced in a study of beta chain features in type 1 diabetes. Note on this clone: Its antigen is undetermined.

The study reverse transcribed the entire isolated RNA, so it sequenced expressed TCRB transcripts. Measured with immunoSEQ multiplex PCR; TCRdb has only the in-frame clones, and not every one. The sample includes fewer than 450,000 clones, 13% of them seen just once. Study-wide results and caveats: In every one of the four CD4+ subsets, TCRB CDR3s were moderately but significantly shorter in Type 1 diabetes patients. More deletions and fewer insertions at VDJ junctions were seen in type 1 diabetes patients. A greater similarity of naive, central memory and Treg TCRB repertoires was seen among patients than among healthy donors.

Central memory, naive, regulatory and stem cell-like memory CD4+ cells were sorted by CD45RO/CCR7/CD25/CD127/CD95/CD27. Populations obtained by sorting all exceeded 98% purity. V lost 0 bases and J lost 7; bases outside the gene matches: 10. CDR3 length: 18 amino acids. Germline V gene data show CDR1 as SGHTA and CDR2 as FQGTGA. Sequencing was performed on naive CD4+ T cells from blood. The source of this sequence is a woman aged 18-35 years with type 1 diabetes. The V call is TRBV7-3, the J call TRBJ2-2; 11 nucleotides line up with TRBD1. Written as DNA, the CDR3 is TGTGCCAGCAGCTTAACCCTTGTCGGACAGGGGGCGGGCGGGGAGCTGTTTTTT. It specifies CASSLTLVGQGAGGELFF.